This record concerns one T cell receptor beta chain sequence. Its specificity is not known. The TCRbeta library incorporated unique molecular identifiers. Using its own MiXCR run on the PCR reads, TCRdb lists one record per CDR3 protein. The sample has almost 250,000 distinct CDR3 sequences, roughly 25% seen once. Losses at the gene ends were 6 bases for V and 2 bases for J; bases not matched to a gene: 7. The germline CDR1 and CDR2 sequences are MNHNS and SASEGT. The CDR3 runs to 15 residues. The data were obtained in a study of T-cell reconstitution after alpha-beta-depleted transplantation in children. Regarding the study as a whole: T-cell counts and diversity at one year post-transplant came mainly from newly produced T cells.

This clonotype was sampled from a girl aged 2-9 years with Fanconi anemia, due to receive a stem cell transplant. The specimen comprised PBMCs, sampled before TCRalphabeta/CD19-depleted stem cell transplant. The J gene is TRBJ2-5, the V gene TRBV6-1; 9 bases fit TRBD2. The CDR3 region has the DNA TGTGCCAGCAGCCGAGCGGGGGGTGTTCAAGAGACCCAGTACTTC. Protein: CASSRAGGVQETQYF.